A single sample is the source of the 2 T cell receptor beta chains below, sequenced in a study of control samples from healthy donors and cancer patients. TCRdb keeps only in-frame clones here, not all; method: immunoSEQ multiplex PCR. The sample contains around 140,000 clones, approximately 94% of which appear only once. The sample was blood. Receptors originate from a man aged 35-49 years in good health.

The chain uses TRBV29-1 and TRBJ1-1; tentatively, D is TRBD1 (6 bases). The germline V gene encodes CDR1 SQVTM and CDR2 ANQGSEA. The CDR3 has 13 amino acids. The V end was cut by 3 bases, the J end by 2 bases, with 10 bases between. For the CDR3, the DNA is TGCAGCGTTGACGGAGGGGGAAACACTGAAGCTTTCTTT. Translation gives CSVDGGGNTEAFF.

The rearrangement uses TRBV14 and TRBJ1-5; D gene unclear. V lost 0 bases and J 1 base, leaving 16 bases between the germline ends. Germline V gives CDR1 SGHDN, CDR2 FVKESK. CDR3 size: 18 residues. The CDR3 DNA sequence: TGTGCCAGCAGCCAAGATCGGCCCCCGGGGTCGAGCAATCAGCCCCAGCATTTT. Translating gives CASSQDRPPGSSNQPQHF.